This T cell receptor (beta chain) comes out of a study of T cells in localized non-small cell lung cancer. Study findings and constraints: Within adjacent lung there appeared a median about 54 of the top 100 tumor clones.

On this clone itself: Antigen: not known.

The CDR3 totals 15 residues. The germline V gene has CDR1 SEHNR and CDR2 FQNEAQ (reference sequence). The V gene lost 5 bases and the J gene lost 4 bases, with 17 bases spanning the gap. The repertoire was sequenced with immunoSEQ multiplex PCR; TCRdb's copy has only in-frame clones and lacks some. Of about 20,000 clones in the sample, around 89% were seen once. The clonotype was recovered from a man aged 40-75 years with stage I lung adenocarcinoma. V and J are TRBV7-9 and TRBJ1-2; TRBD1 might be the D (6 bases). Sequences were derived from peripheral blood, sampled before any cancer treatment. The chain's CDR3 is CASSLAGRGLYGYTF. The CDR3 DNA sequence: TGTGCCAGCAGCCTCGCGGGGCGGGGGCTCTATGGCTACACCTTC.